This T cell receptor (beta chain) was identified in a study of shared clonotypes between healthy human individuals. Overall study results and limits: The sharing of 4.5% to 6.5% of naive CD4 clonotypes was seen across several donors.

CD8 cells classed as naive were CD45RO-negative and positively selected for CCR7, excluding terminally differentiated effector memory CD45RA+ cells. The V gene's germline CDR1 is LNHDA and CDR2 SQIVND (reference sequence). There are 13 residues in the CDR3. Trimming removed 6 bases from V and 4 bases from J; junction bases left unmatched: 6. Data came from immunoSEQ multiplex PCR; TCRdb stores just in-frame clones and leaves some out. The table lists around 600,000 clones, about 95% of them singletons. With respect to this clone: The target antigen is unknown. Other DNA variants within this sample encode the same CDR3.

V gene TRBV19 combines with J gene TRBJ2-7; 7 bases are shared with TRBD2. Sequencing input: naive CD8+ T cells sorted from blood. The receptor was derived from a woman aged 30 to 39 in good health. This chain's CDR3 is CASSLTSVYEQYF. The CDR3 DNA sequence: TGTGCCAGTAGCCTTACTAGCGTATACGAGCAGTACTTC.